This is a list of T cell receptor beta chains from one sample in a study of blood T cell repertoires in COVID-19. Here immunoSEQ multiplex PCR was the method, and the copy in TCRdb shows in-frame clones only, minus some. Found here are fewer than 250,000 clones, 82% of them singletons; the top ten hold around 8%. The sample comprised peripheral blood. The receptors stem from an older woman with COVID-19, enrolled during active disease. Each CDR3 is given with its conserved first and last residue. Each record gives: V gene, clone size, D gene, J gene, CDR3 DNA, CDR3 protein. A D gene is named only where the DNA matches it firmly. Size is omitted from some rows. Given values are once, few, many or a class for expanded clones.

TRBV20-1	-	TRBD1	TRBJ1-4	TGCAGTGCTACTGAGAGCGAGGGACAGTATAATGAAAAACTGTTTTTT	CSATESEGQYNEKLFF
TRBV3-1/TRBV3-2	-	TRBD1	TRBJ1-2	TGTGCCAGCAGCCGGTGGACAGGGGGCATGGGGGAGGCCTTC	CASSRWTGGMGEAF
TRBV6-5	few	-	TRBJ1-2	TGTGCCAGCAGTAAAAGGGGTCAGGGGTACTATGGCTACACCTTC	CASSKRGQGYYGYTF
TRBV25-1	-	TRBD1	TRBJ2-7	TGTGCCAGCGGGGGACAGGGGCTCAACGAGCAGTACTTC	CASGGQGLNEQYF
TRBV18	-	-	TRBJ2-4	TGTGCCAGCTCACCAGAGGAGGGGCGCCAGGATCGGTACTTC	CASSPEEGRQDRYF
TRBV5-8	-	TRBD1	TRBJ1-5	TGTGCCAGCAGCCTCTTCTACCGGGACAGGGCCAATCAGCCCCAGCATTTT	CASSLFYRDRANQPQHF
TRBV7-6	-	-	TRBJ1-3	TGTGCCAGCAGCTTAAGAGGGATTGGCTCTGGAAACACCATATATTTT	CASSLRGIGSGNTIYF
TRBV6-4	-	TRBD1	TRBJ1-5	TGTGCCAGCGGCGACAGGGGGGTAAATCAGCCCCAGCATTTT	CASGDRGVNQPQHF
TRBV7-9	once	-	TRBJ1-1	TGTGCCAGCAGCTTCGCGGGTGGAACTGAAGCTTTCTTT	CASSFAGGTEAFF
TRBV19	-	-	TRBJ2-2	TGTGCCAGTAGTATCGGTATCGGTAACACCGGGGAGCTGTTTTTT	CASSIGIGNTGELFF
TRBV12-3/TRBV12-4	-	-	TRBJ1-1	TGTGCCAGCAGTTTCACAGGGAACACTGAAGCTTTCTTT	CASSFTGNTEAFF
TRBV7-2	-	TRBD2	TRBJ2-5	TGTGCCAGCAGCTTTAGCGGGACCCAAGAGACCCAGTACTTC	CASSFSGTQETQYF
TRBV2	-	-	TRBJ1-2	TGTGCCAGCAGTGAAGTAGCGGGAACGACGCGAGGGCTTGTCTATGGCTACACCTTC	CASSEVAGTTRGLVYGYTF